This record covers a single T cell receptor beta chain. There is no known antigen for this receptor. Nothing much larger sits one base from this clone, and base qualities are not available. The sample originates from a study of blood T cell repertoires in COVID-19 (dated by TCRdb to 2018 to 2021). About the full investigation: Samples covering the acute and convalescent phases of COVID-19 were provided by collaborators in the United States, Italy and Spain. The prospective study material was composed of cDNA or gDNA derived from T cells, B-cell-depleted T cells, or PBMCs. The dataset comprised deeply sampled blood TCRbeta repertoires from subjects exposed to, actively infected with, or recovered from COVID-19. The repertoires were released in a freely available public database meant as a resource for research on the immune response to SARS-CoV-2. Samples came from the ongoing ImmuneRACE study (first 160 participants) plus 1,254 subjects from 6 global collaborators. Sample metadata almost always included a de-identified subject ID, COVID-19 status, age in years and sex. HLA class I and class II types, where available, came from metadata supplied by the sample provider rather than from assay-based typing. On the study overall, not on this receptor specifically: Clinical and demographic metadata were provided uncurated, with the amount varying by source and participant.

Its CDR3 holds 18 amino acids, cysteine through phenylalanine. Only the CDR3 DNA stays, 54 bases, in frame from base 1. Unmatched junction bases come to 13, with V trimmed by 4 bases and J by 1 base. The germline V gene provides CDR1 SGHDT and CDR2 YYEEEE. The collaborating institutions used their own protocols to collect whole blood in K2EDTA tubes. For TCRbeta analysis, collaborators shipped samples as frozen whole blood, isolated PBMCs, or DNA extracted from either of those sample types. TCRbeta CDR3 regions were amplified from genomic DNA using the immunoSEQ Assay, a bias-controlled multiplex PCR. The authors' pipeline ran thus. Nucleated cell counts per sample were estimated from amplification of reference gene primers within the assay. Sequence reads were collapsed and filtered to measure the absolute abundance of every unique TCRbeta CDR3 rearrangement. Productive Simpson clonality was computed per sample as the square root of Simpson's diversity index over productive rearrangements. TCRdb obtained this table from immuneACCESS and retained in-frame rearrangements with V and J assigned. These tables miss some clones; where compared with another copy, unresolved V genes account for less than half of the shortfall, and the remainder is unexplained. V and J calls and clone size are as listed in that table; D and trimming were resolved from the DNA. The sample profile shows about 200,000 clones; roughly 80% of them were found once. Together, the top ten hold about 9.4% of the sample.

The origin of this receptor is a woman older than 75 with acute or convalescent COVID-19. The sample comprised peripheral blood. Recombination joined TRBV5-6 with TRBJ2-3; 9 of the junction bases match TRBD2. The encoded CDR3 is CASSPGGLAGLRTDTQYF. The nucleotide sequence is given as TGTGCCAGCAGCCCGGGGGGGCTAGCGGGACTTCGCACAGATACGCAGTATTTT.